This T cell receptor (beta chain) was sequenced in a study of blood T cell dynamics during melanoma immunotherapy. TCRdb's copy holds only in-frame clones and misses some; the assay was immunoSEQ multiplex PCR. The table includes some 20,000 clones, roughly 86% detected once. This CDR3 is 14 amino acids long. V shed 2 bases and J 4 bases; nucleotides not matched to a gene: 5. Germline V gene data show CDR1 as SGHDT and CDR2 as YYEEEE. Stated time point: pre-treatment baseline. The receptor's source is a human donor with melanoma. This sequence joins TRBV5-6 and TRBJ1-1; 7 bases align to TRBD1. Specimen: blood, collected from a patient treated with checkpoint blockade. CDR3 sequence reads: CASSFRGVGTEAFF. For the CDR3, the DNA is TGTGCCAGCAGCTTCAGGGGGGTAGGCACTGAAGCTTTCTTT.